This TCR beta chain was captured in a study of PD-1 blockade in mismatch repair-deficient tumors (dated by TCRdb to about 2017). Broadly, across the study: The trial enrolled 86 consecutive patients with some twelve mismatch repair-deficient cancer types between September 2013 and September 2016, all previously treated and progressing. Deep sequencing of TCR CDR3 regions was used to track tumor-associated T cell clones in peripheral blood of patients responding to PD-1 blockade. Results and caveats for the whole study, not just this receptor: Rapid expansion after pembrolizumab followed by contraction, generally before radiologic responses, was shown by tumor-resident clones, which were often undetectable in blood before treatment.

As encoded in the germline V gene, CDR1 is SGHDT while CDR2 is YYEEEE. A distance of 16 bases separates the germline ends of V and J, which lose 6 bases and 4 bases respectively. From cysteine to phenylalanine, the CDR3 is 14 amino acids long. Solely the CDR3 DNA is kept, with 42 bases framed from the first base. About this clone: Its antigen has not been determined. Nothing much larger sits one base from this clone, and base qualities are not available.

The sample's time point label, decoded: peripheral blood 12 weeks after first pembrolizumab dose. For every enrolled patient, mismatch repair deficiency was confirmed by either polymerase chain reaction or immunohistochemistry. Three patients who responded to pembrolizumab therapy underwent TCR sequencing. Pembrolizumab PD-1 blockade was prospectively tested in advanced mismatch repair-deficient cancers, regardless of tissue of origin, in the phase II trial. Peripheral blood T cell samples were gathered serially, both before PD-1 blockade started and at multiple time points afterward. Blood sampling times were reported as weeks after the first pembrolizumab dose. Library creation used the immunoSEQ multiplex PCR assay. TCRdb limited this immuneACCESS table to in-frame rearrangements with V and J called. A share of clones is missing; checked studies link under half to unresolved V genes, and the rest is unexplained. The sample has some 84,000 clones on record, about 84% of them singletons. The ten largest clonotypes hold roughly 2.6% of the sample.

The receptor chain draws on TRBV5-6 and TRBJ2-5; 6 matching bases give a weak D call of TRBD1. The sequencing used peripheral blood, collected 12 weeks after starting pembrolizumab. The sequence was obtained from an adult with mismatch repair-deficient cancer. In nucleotides, the sequence is TGTGCCAGCACCCACAGGGTTGACAGAGAGACCCAGTACTTC. It specifies CASTHRVDRETQYF.